This T cell receptor beta chain was observed in a study of T cells in tuberculosis. This clone was seen just once. Sequencing used immunoSEQ multiplex PCR; TCRdb keeps in-frame clones, though not all of them. The sample yields 28,000 or so clones, nearly 90% seen once. The CDR3 consists of 17 residues. The germline V and J ends were trimmed by 5 bases and 0 bases, with 19 bases remaining between them. Looked up from germline, CDR1 is SGHRS and CDR2 is YFSETQ. V and J are TRBV5-1 and TRBJ2-3; D is unclear. This TCR came from a donor aged 10-30 years with latent tuberculosis or without tuberculosis infection. Source material: PBMCs. As DNA, the CDR3 is TGCGCCAGCAGACTATCCCAGCTAATTACTAGCACAGATACGCAGTATTTT. Translation gives CASRLSQLITSTDTQYF.